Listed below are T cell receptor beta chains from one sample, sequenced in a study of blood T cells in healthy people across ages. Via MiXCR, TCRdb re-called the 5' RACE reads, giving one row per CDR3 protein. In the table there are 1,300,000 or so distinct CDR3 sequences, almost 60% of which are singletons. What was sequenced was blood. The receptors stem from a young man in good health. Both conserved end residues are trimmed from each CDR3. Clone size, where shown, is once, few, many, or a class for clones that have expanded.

CDR3 protein: ASSPNGQGAQGGELF
V gene: TRBV27
clone size: -
J gene: TRBJ2-2

CDR3 protein: AISEWQSITDTQY
V gene: TRBV10-3
clone size: -
J gene: TRBJ2-3

CDR3 protein: ASSSRLANYNEQF
V gene: TRBV12-3/TRBV12-4
clone size: -
J gene: TRBJ2-1

CDR3 protein: ASSLGDQEETQY
V gene: TRBV7-9
clone size: few
J gene: TRBJ2-5

CDR3 protein: ASSGGGADQPQH
V gene: TRBV27
clone size: -
J gene: TRBJ1-5

CDR3 protein: SAPGSSYNEQF
V gene: TRBV20-1
clone size: few
J gene: TRBJ2-1

CDR3 protein: ASSLVIRTAYYEQY
V gene: TRBV7-8
clone size: few
J gene: TRBJ2-7

CDR3 protein: ARRTGQAYQPQH
V gene: TRBV27
clone size: -
J gene: TRBJ1-5

CDR3 protein: ASSYWQGRGSGANVLT
V gene: TRBV6-5
clone size: -
J gene: TRBJ2-6

CDR3 protein: SVAGVGQETQY
V gene: TRBV20-1
clone size: -
J gene: TRBJ2-5